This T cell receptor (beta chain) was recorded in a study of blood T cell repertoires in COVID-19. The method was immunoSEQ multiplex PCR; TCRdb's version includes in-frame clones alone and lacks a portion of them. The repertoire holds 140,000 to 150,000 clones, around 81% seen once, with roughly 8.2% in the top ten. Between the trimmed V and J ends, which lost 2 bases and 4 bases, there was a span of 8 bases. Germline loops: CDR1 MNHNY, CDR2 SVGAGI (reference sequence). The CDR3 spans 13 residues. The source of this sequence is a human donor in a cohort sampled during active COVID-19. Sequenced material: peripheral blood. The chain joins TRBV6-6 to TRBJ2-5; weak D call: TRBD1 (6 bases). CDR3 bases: TGTGCCAGCAGTTACGGGGGCCGAGAGACCCAGTACTTC. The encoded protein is CASSYGGRETQYF.